The sequence of this T cell receptor beta chain was determined in a study of beta chain features in type 1 diabetes. Study-wide points: Relative to healthy donors, patients appeared to have naive, central memory and Treg TCRB repertoires that were more similar. Any HLA type influence on TCRB rearrangement was left unresolved here.

Sequenced material consisted of expressed TCRB transcripts (all of the isolated RNA was reverse transcribed). Clones were read by immunoSEQ multiplex PCR, and TCRdb kept only the in-frame ones, dropping some. The sample contains 250,000 to 350,000 clones, approximately 11% of which appear only once. This clone has only a few counts. Its antigen is unknown. Each sorted fraction was over 95% pure. The TCR comes from a woman aged 30 to 39 in good health. The specimen sequenced was naive CD4+ T cells from blood.

The CDR3 DNA follows: TGCGCCAGCAGCTTCGGGGGAGAAGCGAATGAGCAGTTCTTC. Encoded protein: CASSFGGEANEQFF. The V call is TRBV5-1, the J call TRBJ2-1, with a weak D call TRBD2 (6 bases). This CDR3 has 14 amino acids. The V and J ends lost 2 bases and 7 bases respectively, with 13 bases between them. Germline assignment: CDR1 SGHRS and CDR2 YFSETQ.